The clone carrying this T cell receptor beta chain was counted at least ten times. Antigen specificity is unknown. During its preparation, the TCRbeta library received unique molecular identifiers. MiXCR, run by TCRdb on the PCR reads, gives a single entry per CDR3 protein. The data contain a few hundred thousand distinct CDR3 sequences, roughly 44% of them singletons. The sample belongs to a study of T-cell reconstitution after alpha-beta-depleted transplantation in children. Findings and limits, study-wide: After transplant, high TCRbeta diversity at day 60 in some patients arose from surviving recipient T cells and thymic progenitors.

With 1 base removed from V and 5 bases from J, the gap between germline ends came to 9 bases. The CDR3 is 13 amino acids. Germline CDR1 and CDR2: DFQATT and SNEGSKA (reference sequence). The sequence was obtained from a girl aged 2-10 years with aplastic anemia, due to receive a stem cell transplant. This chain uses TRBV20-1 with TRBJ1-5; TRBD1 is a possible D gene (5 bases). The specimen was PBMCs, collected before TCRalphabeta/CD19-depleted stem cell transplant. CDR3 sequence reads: CSARVRADQPQHF. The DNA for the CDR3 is TGCAGTGCTAGAGTCAGGGCTGATCAGCCCCAGCATTTT.